The clone carrying this T cell receptor (beta chain) was observed a few times. These data come from a study of blood T cells in healthy people across ages. Using a J-beta primer mix together with a sample-barcoded 5' primer, a second PCR was run for roughly 6 to 12 cycles. A minimum of 2.5 million CDR3-containing paired-end reads was obtained for each sample. TCRdb used MiXCR to reprocess the 5' RACE reads, holding one entry per CDR3 protein. The sample shows about 1.5 million distinct CDR3 sequences, approximately 43% of them seen only once. Germline trimming cut 0 bases from V and 6 bases from J; bases unmatched to any gene: 11. This CDR3 has 17 amino acids. Germline V gene data show CDR1 as ENHRY and CDR2 as SYGVKD.

Material for sequencing was blood. The V and J genes are TRBV10-3 and TRBJ2-3; 8 nucleotides align to TRBD2. The sequence derives from a woman aged 18-30 years in good health. This CDR3 reads CAISESRGGGSPDTQYF. The CDR3 coding sequence is TGTGCCATCAGTGAGTCGAGAGGCGGGGGGTCCCCCGATACGCAGTATTTT.